Listed here is a single T cell receptor (beta chain). Per the original data handling: Nucleated cell number was recorded as an estimate derived from reference gene primer amplification. The assay was immunoSEQ multiplex PCR, and TCRdb's table has in-frame clones only and misses some. V, J and clone size are those of that table, while D and trimming were read from the DNA. The sample yields 140,000 to 150,000 clones, 80% seen once. This sample stems from a study of blood T cell repertoires in COVID-19. Across the study: Samples taken during acute and convalescent COVID-19 were collected in the United States, Italy and Spain. PBMCs, B-cell-depleted T cells, or T cells provided the cDNA or gDNA that made up the material.

Trimming removed 6 bases from V and 5 bases from J; junction bases left unmatched: 3. The CDR3 totals 12 residues. This receptor was identified in a man aged 70 or older who had recovered from COVID-19. Source material: peripheral blood. The V gene is TRBV12-3 or TRBV12-4, the J gene TRBJ2-7; 8 bases fit TRBD2. CDR3 loop: CASSRGGNEQYF. For the CDR3, the DNA is TGTGCCAGCAGCCGGGGGGGTAACGAGCAGTACTTC.